This entry lists 9 T cell receptor beta chains sequenced from one sample in a study of breast tumors, draining lymph nodes, adjacent tissues. The lymph nodes were axillary draining lymph nodes from breast cancer patients. TCRdb used MiXCR to reprocess the multiplex PCR reads, holding one entry per CDR3 protein. Here the sample spans around 150,000 distinct CDR3 sequences, around 20% being singletons. Sequenced sample: axillary lymph node tissue. These receptors were obtained from a female donor with breast cancer. Some clones in this sample may be carry-over from other donors' samples.

This clonotype was recorded a few times. The chain recombines TRBV19 with TRBJ2-1, with 14 bases fitting TRBD2. CDR1 is LNHDA and CDR2 is SQIVND in the germline V gene (reference sequence). The junction had 9 bases not matched to a gene; V was cut back by 5 bases and J by 9 bases. The CDR3 is made up of 16 amino acids. DNA for the CDR3: TGTGCCAGTAGTTACCGACTAGCGGGAGGGGTAAGTGAGCAGTTCTTC. Its protein is CASSYRLAGGVSEQFF. The full variable domain, completed using reference TRBV19 and TRBJ2-1, is DGGITQSPKYLFRKEGQNVTLSCEQNLNHDAMYWYRQDPGQGLRLIYYSQIVNDFQKGDIAEGYSVSREKKESFPLTVTSAQKNPTAFYLCASSYRLAGGVSEQFFGPGTRLTVL.

This clonotype came up once. J is TRBJ2-7 and V is TRBV3-1, with D possibly being TRBD1 (7 bases). The V end lost 5 bases, the J end lost 0 bases, and 11 bases lay between the germline ends. CDR1 and CDR2 (germline): LGHDT, YNNKEL (reference sequence). The CDR3 covers 14 residues. This CDR3 is CASSDQGGSYEQYF. Written as DNA, the CDR3 is TGTGCCAGCAGCGACCAGGGGGGCTCCTACGAGCAGTACTTC.

In its sample, this clonotype was seen many times. This chain joins TRBV9 and TRBJ2-3; 9 positions agree with TRBD1. The CDR3 runs to 15 residues. The J segment lost 1 base and the V segment lost 4 bases, leaving 4 bases of the junction unmatched. Germline V gives CDR1 SGDLS, CDR2 YYNGEE. CDR3 in amino acids: CASSTRDRGTDTQYF. DNA of the CDR3: TGTGCCAGCAGCACGCGGGACAGGGGCACAGATACGCAGTATTTT.

This clonotype came up many times. The rearrangement uses TRBV7-3 and TRBJ2-2, with D unresolved. V was clipped by 5 bases and J by 6 bases, with 13 bases between them. Germline V gene sequence: CDR1 SGHTA, CDR2 FQGTGA. The CDR3 runs 14 residues. CDR3 residues: CASSPTQVSGELFF. The CDR3 bases are TGTGCCAGCAGCCCAACCCAGGTGTCCGGGGAGCTGTTTTTT.

As concerns this clonotype: A much larger clone sits a single nucleotide away, making a read error possible. V and J are TRBV18 and TRBJ2-7; 7 bases map to TRBD1. Germline-derived CDR1 and CDR2 are KGHSH and LQKENI. This CDR3 contains 15 residues. In DNA form, the CDR3 reads TGTGCCAGCTCACCTAGCCGACAGGGAAGCTACGAGCAGTCCTTC. Protein: CASSPSRQGSYEQSF.

This clonotype was found many times. The rearrangement links TRBV4-1 to TRBJ1-2; tentative D call: TRBD1 (5 bases). CDR1 MGHRA and CDR2 YSYEKL come from the germline V gene. V was cut by 0 bases and J by 7 bases, with 15 bases left in between. The CDR3 length is 15 residues. The DNA of the CDR3 is TGCGCCAGCAGCCAAGATCCGCGACAGAAGGCTGGCTACACCTTC. Protein: CASSQDPRQKAGYTF.

This clonotype was detected a few times. The J gene is TRBJ1-2, the V gene TRBV5-4; 7 bases fit TRBD1. CDR1 is SGHNT and CDR2 is YYREEE in the germline V gene (reference sequence). The length of the CDR3 is 12 residues. V lost 4 bases, J lost 6 bases, and 3 bases stayed unmatched. CDR3 coding DNA: TGTGCCAGCAGCCTGGGACAGAATGGCTACACCTTC. Protein product: CASSLGQNGYTF.

This clonotype was seen many times. The chain combines TRBV5-1 with TRBJ1-3, with 7 nucleotides matching TRBD1. Trimming took 7 bases from V and 0 from J; bases not matched to a gene: 4. CDR3 length: 14 amino acids. Germline assignment: CDR1 SGHRS and CDR2 YFSETQ. The chain's CDR3 is CASRDSHSGNTIYF. The CDR3 DNA sequence: TGCGCCAGCCGGGACAGTCACTCTGGAAACACCATATATTTT.

This clonotype was detected ten times or more. The chain carries TRBV20-1 and TRBJ2-3; D not certain. This CDR3 region has 11 residues. CDR1 is DFQATT, CDR2 SNEGSKA, per germline (reference sequence). V was clipped by 3 bases and J by 5 bases, with 6 bases between them. The CDR3 DNA reads as TGCAGTGCTAGCCCGAAAGATACGCAGTATTTT. It codes for CSASPKDTQYF.